This T cell receptor (beta chain) was sequenced for a study of lymphopenia after photon versus proton radiotherapy. Overall study findings and caveats: After the lymphocyte nadir, photon-treated repertoires showed oligoclonal expansion, especially of CD8+ Temra cells. Authors raise, but do not show, better survival with proton therapy.

About this clone: No antigen is known for it.

Repertoires were generated with immunoSEQ multiplex PCR, while TCRdb's copy carries only in-frame clones and drops some. The repertoire holds roughly 30,000 clones, approximately 90% seen once, with about 50% in the top ten. The input for sequencing was peripheral blood, taken from a patient treated with proton-based radiotherapy. The source is a woman between 55 and 75 years old with cholangiocarcinoma. Some clones in this sample may be carry-over from other donors' samples.

This CDR3 is CATGPGTGGFYGYTF. The CDR3 region has the DNA TGTGCCACCGGTCCCGGGACAGGGGGCTTCTATGGCTACACCTTC. The chain couples TRBV6-1 to TRBJ1-2; 12 bases map to TRBD1. The CDR3 spans 15 residues. The germline V gene encodes CDR1 MNHNS and CDR2 SASEGT. The J segment lost 4 bases and the V segment lost 10 bases, leaving 10 bases of the junction unmatched.